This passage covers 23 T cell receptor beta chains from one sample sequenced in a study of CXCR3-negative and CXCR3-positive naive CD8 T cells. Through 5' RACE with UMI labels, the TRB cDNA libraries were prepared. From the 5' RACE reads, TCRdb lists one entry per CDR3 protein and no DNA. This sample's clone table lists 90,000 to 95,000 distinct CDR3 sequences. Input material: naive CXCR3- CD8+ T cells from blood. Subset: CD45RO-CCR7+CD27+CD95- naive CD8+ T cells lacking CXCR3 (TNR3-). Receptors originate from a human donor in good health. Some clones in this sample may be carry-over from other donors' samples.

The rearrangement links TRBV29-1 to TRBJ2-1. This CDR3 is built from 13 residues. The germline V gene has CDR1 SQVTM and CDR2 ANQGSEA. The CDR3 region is CSGDLSSYNEQFF.

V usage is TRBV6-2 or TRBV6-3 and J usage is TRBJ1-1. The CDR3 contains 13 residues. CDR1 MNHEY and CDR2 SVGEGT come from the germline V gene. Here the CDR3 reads CASSYVMNTEAFF.

This CDR3 reads CASSTSRTSGTYEQYF. The chain recombines TRBV7-9 with TRBJ2-7; TCRdb designates TRBD2, a call that cannot be tested without DNA. Germline CDR1 reads SEHNR; CDR2 reads FQNEAQ (reference sequence). CDR3 length equals 16 residues.

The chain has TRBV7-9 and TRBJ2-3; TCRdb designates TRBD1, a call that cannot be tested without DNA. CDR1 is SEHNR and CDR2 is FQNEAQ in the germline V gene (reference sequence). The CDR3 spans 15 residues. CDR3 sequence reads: CASSPDPTGRDTQYF.

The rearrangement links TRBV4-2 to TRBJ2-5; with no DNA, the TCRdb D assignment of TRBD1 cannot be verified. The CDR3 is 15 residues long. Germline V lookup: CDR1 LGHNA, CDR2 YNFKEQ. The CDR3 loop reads CASSPFPGGGETQYF.

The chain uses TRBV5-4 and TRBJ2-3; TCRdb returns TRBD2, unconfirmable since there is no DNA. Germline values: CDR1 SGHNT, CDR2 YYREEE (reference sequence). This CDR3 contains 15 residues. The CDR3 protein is CATWGLAGTTDTQYF.

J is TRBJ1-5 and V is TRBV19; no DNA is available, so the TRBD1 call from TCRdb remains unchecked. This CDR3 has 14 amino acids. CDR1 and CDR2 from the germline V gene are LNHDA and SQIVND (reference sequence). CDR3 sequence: CASSIWGRDQPQHF.

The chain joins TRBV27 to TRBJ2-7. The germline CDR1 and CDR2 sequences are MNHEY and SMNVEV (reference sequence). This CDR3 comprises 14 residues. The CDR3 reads CASSLRGFPYEQYF.

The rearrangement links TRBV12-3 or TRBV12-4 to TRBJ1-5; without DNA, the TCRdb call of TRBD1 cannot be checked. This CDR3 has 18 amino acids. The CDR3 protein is CASSLSPIGQGRDQPQHF.

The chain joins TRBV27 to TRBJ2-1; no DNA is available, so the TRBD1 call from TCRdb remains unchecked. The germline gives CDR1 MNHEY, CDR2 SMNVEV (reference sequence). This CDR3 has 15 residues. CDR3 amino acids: CASSPGQEYYNEQFF.

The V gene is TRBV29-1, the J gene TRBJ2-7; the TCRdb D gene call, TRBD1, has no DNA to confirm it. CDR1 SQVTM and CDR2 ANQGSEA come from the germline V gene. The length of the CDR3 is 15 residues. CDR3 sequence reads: CSVERRGIGENEQYF.

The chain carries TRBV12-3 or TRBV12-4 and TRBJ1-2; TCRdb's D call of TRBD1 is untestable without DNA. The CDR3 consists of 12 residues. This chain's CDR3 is CASTPSSLGYTF.

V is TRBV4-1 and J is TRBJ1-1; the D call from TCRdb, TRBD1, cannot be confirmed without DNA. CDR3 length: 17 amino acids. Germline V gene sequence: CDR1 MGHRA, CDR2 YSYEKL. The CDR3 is CASSLTKGQAINTEAFF.

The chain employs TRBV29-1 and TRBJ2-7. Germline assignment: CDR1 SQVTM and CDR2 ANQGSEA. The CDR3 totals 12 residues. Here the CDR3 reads CSAGEPLYEQYF.

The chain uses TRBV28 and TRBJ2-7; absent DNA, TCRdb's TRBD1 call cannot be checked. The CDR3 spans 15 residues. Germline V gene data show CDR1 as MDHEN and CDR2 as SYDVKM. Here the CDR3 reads CASSQLGTGAYEQYF.

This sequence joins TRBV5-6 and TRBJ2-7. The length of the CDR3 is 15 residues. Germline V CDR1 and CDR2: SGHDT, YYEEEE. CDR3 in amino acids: CASSLGQVISYEQYF.

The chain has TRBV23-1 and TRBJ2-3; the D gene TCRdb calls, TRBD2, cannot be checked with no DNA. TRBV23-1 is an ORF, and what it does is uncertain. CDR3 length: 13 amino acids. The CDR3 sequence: CASQRGSRDTQYF.

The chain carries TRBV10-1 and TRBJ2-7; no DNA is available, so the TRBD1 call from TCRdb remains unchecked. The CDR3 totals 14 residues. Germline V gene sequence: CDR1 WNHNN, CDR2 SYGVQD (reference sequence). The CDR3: CASSNRDRSYEQYF.

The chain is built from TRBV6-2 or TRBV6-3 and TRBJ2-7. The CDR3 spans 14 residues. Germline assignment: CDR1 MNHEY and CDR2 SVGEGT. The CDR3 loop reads CASSYSIGPSEQYF.

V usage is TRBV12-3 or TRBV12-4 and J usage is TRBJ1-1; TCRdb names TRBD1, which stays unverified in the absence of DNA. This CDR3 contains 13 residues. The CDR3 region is CASSPGTATEAFF.

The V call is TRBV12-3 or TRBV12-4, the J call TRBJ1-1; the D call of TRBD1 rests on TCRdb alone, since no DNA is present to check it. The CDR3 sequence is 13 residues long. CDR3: CASTEQGSTEAFF.

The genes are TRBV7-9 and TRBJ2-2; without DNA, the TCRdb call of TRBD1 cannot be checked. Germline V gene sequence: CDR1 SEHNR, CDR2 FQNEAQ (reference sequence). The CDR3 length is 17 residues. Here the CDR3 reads CASSLEEGGLNTGELFF.

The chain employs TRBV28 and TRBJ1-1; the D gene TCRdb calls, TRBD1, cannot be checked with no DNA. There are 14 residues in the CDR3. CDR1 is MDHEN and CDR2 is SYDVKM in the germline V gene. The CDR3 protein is CASSLGQGATEAFF.